This TCR beta chain was observed in a study of glioma-infiltrating T cells. The study, taken as a whole, reports: Non-neoplastic patients had below-expected tissue-blood divergence, while all gliomas exceeded expectation.

The germline V gene has CDR1 SGHTA and CDR2 FQGTGA. This CDR3 contains 13 residues. The V end lost 5 bases, the J end lost 5 bases, and 11 bases lay between the germline ends. A few counts support this clonotype. What it recognizes is unknown. The iRepertoire nested amplicon-rescue multiplex PCR amplified TCR alpha and beta CDR3s from RNA. TCRdb re-derived calls from the multiplex PCR reads in MiXCR, one entry per CDR3 protein. Altogether roughly 350,000 distinct CDR3 sequences are present, less than 50% being singletons, with the ten largest covering approximately 12%. The specimen sequenced was glioma tissue, nonneoplastic brain tissue, or PBMCs (not recorded which). The V gene is TRBV7-3, the J gene TRBJ2-3; no clear D. The clonotype was recovered from a human donor with low-grade glioma or glioblastoma, undergoing nonglioma brain surgery, or in good health (not recorded which). CDR3 DNA: TGTGCCAGCAGCGGTGGATTTGGAGATACGCAGTATTTT. Its translation is CASSGGFGDTQYF.